This TCR beta chain is drawn from a study of T-cell memory formation after mild COVID-19. About the research overall: Largely donor-specific sequence clusters came from a couple of donors.

General study points: Clones which contracted sat mainly in CM and EM if CD4+, and in EMRA if CD8+.

The authors produced TCR alpha and TCR beta cDNA libraries with sample barcodes and UMIs by 5'RACE using constant-segment primers. TCRdb reprocessed the 5' RACE reads with MiXCR, giving one entry per CDR3 protein. The sample gives around 390,000 distinct CDR3 sequences, approximately 16% of which show up once; roughly a fifth is in the top ten. Points on this clonotype: What it binds is not known.

This CDR3 has 13 residues. Germline-derived CDR1 and CDR2 are SQVTM and ANQGSEA. V shed 4 bases and J 4 bases; nucleotides not matched to a gene: 5. The chain recombines TRBV29-1 with TRBJ2-5, with 8 bases matching TRBD1. The sample was PBMCs or a T cell subset sorted from them (not recorded which). This clonotype was sampled from a man between 18 and 29 years old who had mild COVID-19 (a few samples of this study predate the infection). Cell type and time point are not known. The CDR3 protein is CSVAGQGGETQYF. The CDR3 region has the DNA TGCAGCGTTGCTGGACAGGGAGGAGAGACCCAGTACTTC. Full variable domain (outside the CDR3, taken from reference TRBV29-1 and TRBJ2-5): SAVISQKPSRDICQRGTSLTIQCQVDSQVTMMFWYRQQPGQSLTLIATANQGSEATYESGFVIDKFPISRPNLTFSTLTVSNMSPEDSSIYLCSVAGQGGETQYFGPGTRLLVL.